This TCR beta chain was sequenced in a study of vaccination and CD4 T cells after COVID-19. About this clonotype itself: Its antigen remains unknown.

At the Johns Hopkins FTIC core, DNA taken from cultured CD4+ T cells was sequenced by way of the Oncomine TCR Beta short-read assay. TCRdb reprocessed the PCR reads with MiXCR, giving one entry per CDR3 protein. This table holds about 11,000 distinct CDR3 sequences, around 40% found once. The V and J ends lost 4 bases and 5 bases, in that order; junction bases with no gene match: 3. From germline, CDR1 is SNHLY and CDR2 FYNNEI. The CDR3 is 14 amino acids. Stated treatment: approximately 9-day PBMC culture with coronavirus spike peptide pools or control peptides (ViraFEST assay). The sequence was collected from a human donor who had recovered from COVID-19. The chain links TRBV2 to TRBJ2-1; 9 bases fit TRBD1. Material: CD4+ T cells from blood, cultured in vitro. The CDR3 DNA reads TGTGCCAGCAGTGTACAGGGGGCGGACAATGAGCAGTTCTTC. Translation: CASSVQGADNEQFF. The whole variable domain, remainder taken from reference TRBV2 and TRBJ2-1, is EPEVTQTPSHQVTQMGQEVILRCVPISNHLYFYWYRQILGQKVEFLVSFYNNEISEKSEIFDDQFSVERPDGSNFTLKIRSTKLEDSAMYFCASSVQGADNEQFFGPGTRLTVL.